The present T cell receptor (beta chain) was sequenced within a study of ipilimumab plus nivolumab after autologous stem cell transplantation. Study-wide context: Typical patient got four to six ipilimumab doses and about eight nivolumab doses (median).

Checkpoint therapy with ipilimumab 1 mg/kg began 14 to 28 days after transplant. Patients got 3 mg/kg IV nivolumab weeks 1, 4, 7, 10, then biweekly through week 26. V was clipped by 4 bases and J by 5 bases, with 21 bases between them. Germline lookup yields CDR1 SGHNT and CDR2 YYREEE (reference sequence). CDR3 length: 16 amino acids. Assay used: immunoSEQ multiplex PCR; TCRdb lists only in-frame clones, some missing. The data contain tens of thousands of clones, about 83% of them singletons. Points from the study as a whole: The authors say TCR, Treg and microbiome findings warrant further study.

With respect to this clone: The antigen remains undetermined.

The V and J genes are TRBV5-4 and TRBJ1-1; D is possibly TRBD1 (5 bases). Specimen: PBMCs, collected in a trial of ipilimumab plus nivolumab as post-transplant consolidation. The TCR originated in a male donor with diffuse large B-cell lymphoma. CDR3: CASSPDRARVETEAFF. CDR3 DNA sequence: TGTGCCAGCAGCCCGGACCGGGCCAGGGTCGAAACTGAAGCTTTCTTT.